Listed below are T cell receptor beta chains from one sample, sequenced in a study of cytomegalovirus exposure and HLA in healthy donors. Using immunoSEQ multiplex PCR, the repertoire was profiled, and TCRdb retains in-frame clones only, with some absent. Of about 240,000 clones listed, about 90% are singletons. The sample was PBMCs. The receptors here all came from a young woman in good health and CMV-seropositive. Both conserved end residues are part of each CDR3. Fields, in order: V gene, clone size, CDR3 length, D gene, J gene, CDR3 protein, CDR3 DNA. D genes are given only for firm matches. Clone size is not always given. Where it is, it says once, few, many or a class for expanded clones.

V gene: TRBV30; clone size: NA; CDR3 length: 12; D gene: NA; J gene: TRBJ2-7; CDR3 protein: CAWSVKTREQYF; CDR3 DNA: TGTGCCTGGAGTGTAAAAACCCGGGAGCAGTACTTC
V gene: TRBV6-4; clone size: NA; CDR3 length: 17; D gene: NA; J gene: TRBJ2-1; CDR3 protein: CASSEKAGLNSYNEQFF; CDR3 DNA: TGTGCCAGCAGTGAAAAAGCGGGCCTTAACTCCTACAATGAGCAGTTCTTC
V gene: TRBV7-9; clone size: NA; CDR3 length: 15; D gene: TRBD2; J gene: TRBJ2-5; CDR3 protein: CASSLGTSGKETQYF; CDR3 DNA: TGTGCCAGCAGCTTAGGGACTAGCGGAAAAGAGACCCAGTACTTC
V gene: TRBV13; clone size: NA; CDR3 length: 14; D gene: NA; J gene: TRBJ1-2; CDR3 protein: CASSQMTENYGYTF; CDR3 DNA: TGTGCCAGCAGCCAGATGACAGAAAACTATGGCTACACCTTC
V gene: TRBV30; clone size: NA; CDR3 length: 13; D gene: TRBD2; J gene: TRBJ2-7; CDR3 protein: CAWSQREGIEQYF; CDR3 DNA: TGTGCCTGGAGTCAGCGGGAGGGGATCGAGCAGTACTTC
V gene: TRBV5-1; clone size: NA; CDR3 length: 16; D gene: TRBD2; J gene: TRBJ2-1; CDR3 protein: CASSLDGTSGVNEQFF; CDR3 DNA: TGCGCCAGCAGCTTGGATGGAACTAGCGGTGTCAATGAGCAGTTCTTC
V gene: TRBV25-1; clone size: NA; CDR3 length: 13; D gene: NA; J gene: TRBJ1-1; CDR3 protein: CASSRGPNTEAFF; CDR3 DNA: TGTGCCAGCTCCCGGGGTCCGAACACTGAAGCTTTCTTT
V gene: TRBV2; clone size: NA; CDR3 length: 15; D gene: NA; J gene: TRBJ1-1; CDR3 protein: CASSDLGAENTEAFF; CDR3 DNA: TGTGCCAGCAGTGATTTAGGGGCTGAGAACACTGAAGCTTTCTTT
V gene: TRBV29-1; clone size: NA; CDR3 length: 16; D gene: TRBD2; J gene: TRBJ2-1; CDR3 protein: CSVDGTSFIPYNEQFF; CDR3 DNA: TGCAGCGTTGATGGGACTAGTTTTATTCCCTACAATGAGCAGTTCTTC
V gene: TRBV5-4; clone size: NA; CDR3 length: 14; D gene: NA; J gene: TRBJ2-7; CDR3 protein: CASSPYTNSYEQYF; CDR3 DNA: TGTGCCAGCAGCCCTTACACGAACTCCTACGAGCAGTACTTC
V gene: TRBV5-1; clone size: few; CDR3 length: 14; D gene: TRBD1; J gene: TRBJ1-2; CDR3 protein: CASSPDRVDYGYTF; CDR3 DNA: TGCGCCAGCAGCCCGGACAGGGTCGACTATGGCTACACCTTC
V gene: TRBV6-1; clone size: few; CDR3 length: 13; D gene: NA; J gene: TRBJ1-1; CDR3 protein: CASSEQANTEAFF; CDR3 DNA: TGTGCCAGCAGTGAACAGGCCAACACTGAAGCTTTCTTT
V gene: TRBV5-4; clone size: NA; CDR3 length: 12; D gene: NA; J gene: TRBJ2-7; CDR3 protein: CASSSGQPPQYF; CDR3 DNA: TGTGCCAGCAGCTCAGGACAGCCCCCGCAGTACTTC
V gene: TRBV19; clone size: NA; CDR3 length: 17; D gene: TRBD2; J gene: TRBJ2-1; CDR3 protein: CASSIALAGSVYNEQFF; CDR3 DNA: TGTGCCAGTAGTATAGCACTAGCGGGATCGGTCTACAATGAGCAGTTCTTC
V gene: TRBV29-1; clone size: NA; CDR3 length: 13; D gene: NA; J gene: TRBJ2-7; CDR3 protein: CSVEGGWGYEQYF; CDR3 DNA: TGCAGCGTTGAAGGCGGGTGGGGCTACGAGCAGTACTTC
V gene: TRBV6-5; clone size: NA; CDR3 length: 15; D gene: NA; J gene: TRBJ2-7; CDR3 protein: CASSSQGSPTREQYF; CDR3 DNA: TGTGCCAGCAGTTCTCAGGGGAGTCCAACTCGCGAGCAGTACTTC
V gene: TRBV28; clone size: NA; CDR3 length: 15; D gene: NA; J gene: TRBJ1-1; CDR3 protein: CASSLWGPGGSEAFF; CDR3 DNA: TGTGCCAGCAGTTTATGGGGCCCTGGCGGGTCTGAAGCTTTCTTT
V gene: TRBV10-1; clone size: NA; CDR3 length: 16; D gene: TRBD2; J gene: TRBJ2-7; CDR3 protein: CASSDLLAGVGYEQYF; CDR3 DNA: TGCGCCAGCAGCGACCTACTAGCGGGAGTGGGCTACGAGCAGTACTTC
V gene: TRBV5-1; clone size: few; CDR3 length: 15; D gene: NA; J gene: TRBJ2-3; CDR3 protein: CASRKLRDGTDTQYF; CDR3 DNA: TGCGCCAGCAGAAAACTGCGGGATGGCACAGATACGCAGTATTTT
V gene: TRBV9; clone size: NA; CDR3 length: 17; D gene: NA; J gene: TRBJ2-3; CDR3 protein: CASSERAGTQYADTQYF; CDR3 DNA: TGTGCCAGCAGCGAGCGGGCCGGGACCCAATATGCGGATACGCAGTATTTT
V gene: TRBV18; clone size: NA; CDR3 length: 13; D gene: NA; J gene: TRBJ1-1; CDR3 protein: CASSSNTDTEAFF; CDR3 DNA: TGTGCCAGCTCCTCCAATACGGACACTGAAGCTTTCTTT
V gene: TRBV4-1; clone size: NA; CDR3 length: 15; D gene: TRBD2; J gene: TRBJ2-5; CDR3 protein: CASSQTSGRGETQYF; CDR3 DNA: TGCGCCAGCAGCCAAACTAGCGGGAGGGGGGAGACCCAGTACTTC
V gene: TRBV6-1; clone size: NA; CDR3 length: 11; D gene: NA; J gene: TRBJ2-3; CDR3 protein: CASSVSDTQYF; CDR3 DNA: TGTGCCAGCAGTGTCTCAGATACGCAGTATTTT
V gene: TRBV29-1; clone size: NA; CDR3 length: 13; D gene: TRBD2; J gene: TRBJ2-3; CDR3 protein: CSVLAGTTDTQYF; CDR3 DNA: TGCAGCGTTTTAGCGGGAACCACAGATACGCAGTATTTT
V gene: TRBV15; clone size: NA; CDR3 length: 16; D gene: NA; J gene: TRBJ2-5; CDR3 protein: CATSRGLAGRGETQYF; CDR3 DNA: TGTGCCACCAGCAGAGGACTGGCGGGGAGGGGGGAGACCCAGTACTTC
V gene: TRBV5-1; clone size: NA; CDR3 length: 14; D gene: TRBD1; J gene: TRBJ1-2; CDR3 protein: CASSLAQGAIGYTF; CDR3 DNA: TGCGCCAGCAGCTTGGCACAGGGGGCTATTGGCTACACCTTC